The 2 T cell receptor beta chains reported below all come from one sample, sequenced in a study of molecular identifiers for immune sequencing clone quantification. Using its own MiXCR run on the PCR reads, TCRdb lists one record per CDR3 protein. The data show 600,000 to 650,000 distinct CDR3 sequences, about 20% seen once. What was sequenced was naive CD8+ T cells from blood, with Jurkat cell RNA spiked in. Subset noted: FACS-sorted CD8+CD4-CCR7+CD45RA+ naive T cells. The origin of the receptors is a human donor in good health. Some libraries in this study had Jurkat cell RNA spiked in.

This clonotype was seen repeatedly, ten times or more. The chain employs TRBV4-1 and TRBJ2-1; 12 bases fit TRBD2. This CDR3 spans 17 amino acids. Trimming took 0 bases from V and 7 from J; bases not matched to a gene: 7. CDR1 MGHRA and CDR2 YSYEKL come from the germline V gene. This CDR3 reads CASSQEGTSGGLNEQFF. In DNA, the CDR3 is TGCGCCAGCAGCCAAGAAGGCACTAGCGGGGGGTTAAATGAGCAGTTCTTC.

In the case of this clonotype: A read error may explain this, as a much larger clone is one base away. This is likely a read error, given that the CDR3 carries no conserved phenylalanine or tryptophan at its end. The rearrangement joins TRBV4-1 to TRBJ1-1, with TRBD1 matching over 12 bases. V shed 2 bases, J shed 6 bases, and the junction held 4 bases outside the gene matches. The CDR3 is made up of 15 amino acids. Germline assignment: CDR1 MGHRA and CDR2 YSYEKL. Written as DNA, the CDR3 is TGCGCCAGCAGCCAACAGGGACAGGGGGCATCTGAAGCTTTCCTT. Protein: CASSQQGQGASEAFL.